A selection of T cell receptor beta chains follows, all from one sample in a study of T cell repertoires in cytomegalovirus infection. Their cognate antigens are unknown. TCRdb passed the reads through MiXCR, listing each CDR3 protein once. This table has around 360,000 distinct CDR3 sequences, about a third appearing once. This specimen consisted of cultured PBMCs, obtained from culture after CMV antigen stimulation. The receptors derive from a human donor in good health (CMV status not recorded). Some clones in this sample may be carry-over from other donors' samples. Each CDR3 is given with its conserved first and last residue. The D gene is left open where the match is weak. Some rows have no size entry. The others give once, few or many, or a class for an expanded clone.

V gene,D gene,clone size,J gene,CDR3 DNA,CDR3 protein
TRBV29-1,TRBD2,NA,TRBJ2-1,TGCAGCGTTGCCGGAGGGCTAGCGGATTACAATGAGCAGTTCTTC,CSVAGGLADYNEQFF
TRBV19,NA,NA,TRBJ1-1,TGTGCCAGTAGTTCAGGGGTACTGGACACTGAAGCTTTCTTT,CASSSGVLDTEAFF
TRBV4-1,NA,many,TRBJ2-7,TGCGCCAGCAGCCAAGATCTGGCGGTCAGGACCTACGAGCAGTACTTC,CASSQDLAVRTYEQYF
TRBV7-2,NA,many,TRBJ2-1,TGTGCCAGCAGCCCCGGATGGGGAGCTACAAATGAGCAGTTCTTC,CASSPGWGATNEQFF
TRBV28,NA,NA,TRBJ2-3,TGTGCCAGCAGTTTAAGTGACTCCACAGATACGCAGTATTTT,CASSLSDSTDTQYF
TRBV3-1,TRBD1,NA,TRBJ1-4,TGTGCCAGCAGCAGAACCCCCGGGACAGGGAATGAAAAACTGTTTTTT,CASSRTPGTGNEKLFF
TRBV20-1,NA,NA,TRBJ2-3,TGCAGTGCTCCTCTTACTTCCCCCGGACTAAGCCCGGCCACAGATACGCAGTATTTT,CSAPLTSPGLSPATDTQYF
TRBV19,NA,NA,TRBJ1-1,TGTGCCAGTAGTATAAGGGGGGACTACACTGAAGCTTTCTTT,CASSIRGDYTEAFF
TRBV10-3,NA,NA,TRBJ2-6,TGTGCCATCAGTTTAGGACAGCCGGGGGCCAACGTCCTGACTTTC,CAISLGQPGANVLTF
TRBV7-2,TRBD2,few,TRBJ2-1,TGTGCCAGCAGCTTAGCGCCGCTAGCGGGAGATTATGAGCAGTTCTTC,CASSLAPLAGDYEQFF
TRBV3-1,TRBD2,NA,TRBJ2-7,TGTGCCAGCAGCCGAGGCGGGAGTAGCTCCTACGAGCAGTACTTC,CASSRGGSSSYEQYF
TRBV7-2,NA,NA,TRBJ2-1,TGTGCCAGCAGCTTAGTCCTTACACCACGAAGGGGCGCGACAAATGAGCAGTTCTTC,CASSLVLTPRRGATNEQFF
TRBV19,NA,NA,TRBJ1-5,TGTGCCAGTAGTATAGCCCACAGGGCGGCGAATCAGCCCCAGCATTTT,CASSIAHRAANQPQHF
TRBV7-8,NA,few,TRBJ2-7,TGTGCCAGCAGCTTAGAGCTTTTGATAGAATACGAGCAGTACTTC,CASSLELLIEYEQYF
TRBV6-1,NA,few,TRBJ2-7,TGTGCCAGCAGTGAACACAGCTCCTACGAGCAGTACTTC,CASSEHSSYEQYF
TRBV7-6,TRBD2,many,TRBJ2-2,TGTGCCAGCAGCTTAAACACACTAGCGGGGACCGGGGAGCTGTTTTTT,CASSLNTLAGTGELFF
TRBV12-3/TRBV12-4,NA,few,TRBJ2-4,TGTGCCAGCAGTTTAGCGTTGGGGGGGCTAGCCAAAAACATTCAGTACTTC,CASSLALGGLAKNIQYF
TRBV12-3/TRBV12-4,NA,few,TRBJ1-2,TGTGCCAGCAGTCTCTTATACTATGGCTACACCTTC,CASSLLYYGYTF
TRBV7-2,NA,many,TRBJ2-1,TGTGCCAGCAGCACACCTCCCGGGACACGGAGTAGTGAGCAGTTCTTC,CASSTPPGTRSSEQFF
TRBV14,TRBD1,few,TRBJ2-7,TGTGCCAGCAGCCAAGGGGACAGGGGTCGGGGCTACGAGCAGTACTTC,CASSQGDRGRGYEQYF
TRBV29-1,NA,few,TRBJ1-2,TGCAGCGTTGCTACAGACTATGGCTACACCTTC,CSVATDYGYTF
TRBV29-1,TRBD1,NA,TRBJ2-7,TGCAGCGTTGTCGGGACAGTGAATTACGAGCAGTACTTC,CSVVGTVNYEQYF
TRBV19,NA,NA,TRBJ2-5,TGTGCCAGTAGTATCCGAGGGAGTAGAGAGACCCAGTACTTC,CASSIRGSRETQYF
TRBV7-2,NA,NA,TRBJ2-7,TGTGCCAGCAGCTTAGAGGGCGAATACGAGCAGTACTTC,CASSLEGEYEQYF
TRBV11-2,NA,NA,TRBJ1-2,TGTGCCAGCAGCTTAGAGGGGGCAGCTAACTATGGCTACACCTTC,CASSLEGAANYGYTF
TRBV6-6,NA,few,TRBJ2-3,TGTGCCAGCAGTTCGCCGGGGAGGTACGATACGCAGTATTTT,CASSSPGRYDTQYF
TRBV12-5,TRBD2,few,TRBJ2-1,TGTGCTAGTGGCAACGGACTAGCGGGACCCTCGAGTGAGCAGTTCTTC,CASGNGLAGPSSEQFF
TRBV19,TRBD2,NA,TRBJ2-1,TGTGCCAGTAGTGTGGGACTAGCGGGACGGGGCAGCGAGCAGTTCTTC,CASSVGLAGRGSEQFF
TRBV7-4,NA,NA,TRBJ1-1,TGTGCCAGCAGCTTTTTGGCCGTCGGGGAAGGTGAAGCTTTCTTT,CASSFLAVGEGEAFF
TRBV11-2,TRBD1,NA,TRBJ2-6,TGTGCCAGCAGCTTAGTAGACAGGGAGAGCTCTGGGGCCAACGTCCTGACTTTC,CASSLVDRESSGANVLTF
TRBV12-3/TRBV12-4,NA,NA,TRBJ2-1,TGTGCCAGCAGTTTAGCGGGAGTAAAGTCATACAATGAGCAGTTCTTC,CASSLAGVKSYNEQFF
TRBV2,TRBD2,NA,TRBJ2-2,TGTGCCAGCAGACACGACAGCGGGACCTACACCGGGGAGCTGTTTTTT,CASRHDSGTYTGELFF
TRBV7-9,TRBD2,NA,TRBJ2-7,TGTGCCAGCAGCTTAAGGTCGGGCGGGGGGGGCCGCTACGAGCAGTACTTC,CASSLRSGGGGRYEQYF
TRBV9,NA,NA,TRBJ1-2,TGTGCCAGCAGTTCGGGGTGGCCCTATGGCTACACCTTC,CASSSGWPYGYTF
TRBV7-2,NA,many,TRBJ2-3,TGTGCCAGCAGCTTCGTCGGAGATAGCACAGATACGCAGTATTTT,CASSFVGDSTDTQYF
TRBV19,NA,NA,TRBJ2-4,TGTGCCAGTAGTGTGGGTTCGGGACAAGCCAAAAACATTCAGTACTTC,CASSVGSGQAKNIQYF
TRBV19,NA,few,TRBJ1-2,TGTGCCAGTAGTGTCCAGGGGACTAACTATGGCTACACCTTC,CASSVQGTNYGYTF
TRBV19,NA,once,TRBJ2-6,TGTGCCAGTAGTGCCCATACGCAGATCTCTGGGGCCAACGTCCTGACTTTC,CASSAHTQISGANVLTF
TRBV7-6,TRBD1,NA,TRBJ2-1,TGTGCCAGCAGCCCGGGACAGGGGAATAGTGCCTACAATGAGCAGTTCTTC,CASSPGQGNSAYNEQFF
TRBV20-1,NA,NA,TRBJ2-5,TGCAGTGCTCAGACAGAGACCCAGTACTTC,CSAQTETQYF
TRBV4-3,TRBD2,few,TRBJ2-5,TGCGCCAGCAGCCAAGATCTCGCGACTAGCGGGAGTTTGGAGACCCAGTACTTC,CASSQDLATSGSLETQYF
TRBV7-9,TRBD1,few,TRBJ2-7,TGTGCCAGCAGTCAATTACCGACAGGGGGCTGGGAGCAGTACTTC,CASSQLPTGGWEQYF
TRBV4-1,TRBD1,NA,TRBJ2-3,TGCGCCAGCAGTTCTGGGACAGGGGGGCCCCCAGATACGCAGTATTTT,CASSSGTGGPPDTQYF
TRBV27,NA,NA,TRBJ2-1,TGTGCCAGCAGTTCTGGGGAACCGGGTGCCGCTAAGTTCTTC,CASSSGEPGAAKFF
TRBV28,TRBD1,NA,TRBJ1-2,TGTGCCAGCGCCCGACCCGGGACAGCAGCTAACTATGGCTACACCTTC,CASARPGTAANYGYTF
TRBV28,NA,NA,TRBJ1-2,TGTGCCAGCAGTTCAAATGGCTACACCTTC,CASSSNGYTF